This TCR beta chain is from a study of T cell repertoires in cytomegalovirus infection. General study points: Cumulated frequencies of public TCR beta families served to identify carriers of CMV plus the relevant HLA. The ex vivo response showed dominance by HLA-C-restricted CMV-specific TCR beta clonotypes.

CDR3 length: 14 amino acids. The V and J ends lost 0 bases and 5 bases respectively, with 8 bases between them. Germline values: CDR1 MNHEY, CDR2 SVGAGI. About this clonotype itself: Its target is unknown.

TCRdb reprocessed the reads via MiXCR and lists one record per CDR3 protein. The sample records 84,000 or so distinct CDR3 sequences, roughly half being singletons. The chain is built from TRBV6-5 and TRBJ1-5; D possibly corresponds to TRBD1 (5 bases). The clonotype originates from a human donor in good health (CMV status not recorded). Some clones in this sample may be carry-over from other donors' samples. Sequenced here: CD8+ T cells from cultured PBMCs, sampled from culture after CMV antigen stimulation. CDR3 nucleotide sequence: TGTGCCAGCAGTTACTCCGGGGCGTATCAGCCCCAGCATTTT. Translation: CASSYSGAYQPQHF.